The 17 T cell receptor beta chains reported below all come from one sample, sequenced in a study of blood T cell repertoires in COVID-19. The data were produced by immunoSEQ multiplex PCR, yet TCRdb's version contains in-frame clones alone and is incomplete. The sample records 130,000 or so clones, 82% being singletons. What was sequenced was peripheral blood. The receptors derive from a woman aged 70 to 79 with acute or convalescent COVID-19.

This sequence joins TRBV7-3 and TRBJ1-1; no definite D call. This CDR3 has 12 amino acids. Germline V gene data show CDR1 as SGHTA and CDR2 as FQGTGA. Trimming took 4 bases from V and 5 from J, leaving 8 bases between them. This CDR3 is CASSSSGTEAFF. Here the CDR3 DNA reads TGTGCCAGCAGCTCTTCCGGGACTGAAGCTTTCTTT.

In DNA, the CDR3 is TGTGCCAGCAGCTTAGGGACAGGGGCCCCTCAGCCCCAGCATTTT. This encodes CASSLGTGAPQPQHF. The V call is TRBV7-9, the J call TRBJ1-5; 9 positions agree with TRBD1. The germline V gene encodes CDR1 SEHNR and CDR2 FQNEAQ (reference sequence). Unmatched junction bases numbered 4, after V lost 1 base and J lost 6 bases. This CDR3 comprises 15 residues.

The chain carries TRBV5-5 and TRBJ1-1, with D perhaps TRBD1 (6 bases). CDR1 is SGHKS and CDR2 is YYEKEE in the germline V gene (reference sequence). V was trimmed by 1 base and J by 5 bases, leaving 9 bases between them. CDR3 length equals 13 residues. The CDR3, as DNA: TGTGCCAGCAGCTTGTTGGGGGCGACTGAAGCTTTCTTT. Residues: CASSLLGATEAFF.

This clone has only one observation. The V and J genes are TRBV7-2 and TRBJ2-5; D may be TRBD2 (6 bases). The CDR3 length is 16 residues. Trimming left V 2 bases short and J 1 base short, with 14 bases between. CDR1 SGHTA and CDR2 FQGNSA come from the germline V gene. The CDR3 is CASSLTSGGTQETQYF. Written as DNA, the CDR3 is TGTGCCAGCAGCTTAACATCCGGGGGTACCCAAGAGACCCAGTACTTC.

The gene calls are TRBV6-2 or TRBV6-3 and TRBJ1-5; a possible D gene is TRBD1 (6 bases). Between the trimmed V and J ends, which lost 2 bases and 6 bases, there was a span of 11 bases. The CDR3 runs 14 residues. CDR1 is MNHEY, CDR2 SVGEGT, per germline. CDR3 in amino acids: CASSYEWGPQPQHF. The CDR3 coding sequence is TGTGCCAGCAGTTACGAGTGGGGGCCTCAGCCCCAGCATTTT.

This chain joins TRBV10-2 and TRBJ2-7; TRBD2 agrees at 9 bases. The CDR3 length is 13 residues. J lost 4 bases, V lost 8 bases, and 6 bases had no gene match. Looked up from germline, CDR1 is WSHSY and CDR2 is SAAADI. CDR3 residues: CASRSGGGYEQYV. The DNA for the CDR3 is TGCGCCAGCCGTAGCGGGGGTGGGTACGAGCAGTACGTC.

This chain uses TRBV11-3 with TRBJ2-3, with TRBD2 matching 10 bases. The CDR3 runs to 16 residues. Losses at the gene ends were 1 base for V and 4 bases for J; bases not matched to a gene: 5. Germline CDR1 is SGHNT and CDR2 is YENEEA. The CDR3 nucleotides are TGTGCCAGCAGCTTAGGCACTAGCGGGGTCGCAGATACGCAGTATTTT. Translated: CASSLGTSGVADTQYF.

V and J are TRBV7-9 and TRBJ2-3; 13 nucleotides agree with TRBD2. CDR1 and CDR2 from the germline V gene are SEHNR and FQNEAQ (reference sequence). The CDR3 contains 15 residues. J was trimmed by 6 bases and V by 5 bases; bases with no gene match: 5. The CDR3, as DNA: TGTGCCAGCAGCCCTGGACTAGCGGGGGCCGATACGCAGTATTTT. As protein: CASSPGLAGADTQYF.

The chain employs TRBV2 and TRBJ1-3; 7 bases are shared with TRBD1. V was clipped by 6 bases and J by 0 bases; unmatched bases: 8. This CDR3 is 16 amino acids long. Germline lookup yields CDR1 SNHLY and CDR2 FYNNEI. DNA for the CDR3: TGTGCCAGCAGATCCCTCGGGACAGACTCTGGAAACACCATATATTTT. This translates into CASRSLGTDSGNTIYF.

This clone was observed once. The gene calls are TRBV6-5 and TRBJ1-2; TRBD1 aligns across 8 bases. The CDR3 covers 14 residues. V was pared by 5 bases and J by 8 bases, with 10 bases of the junction left unmatched. Germline V CDR1 and CDR2: MNHEY, SVGAGI. The CDR3 reads CASSLIQGEGGYTF. The CDR3 nucleotides are TGTGCCAGCAGTCTGATACAGGGGGAAGGGGGCTACACCTTC.

The rearrangement links TRBV2 to TRBJ2-7; D is uncertain. Looked up from germline, CDR1 is SNHLY and CDR2 is FYNNEI. This CDR3 comprises 11 residues. V was shortened by 7 bases and J by 1 base, with 5 bases between the two germline ends. The CDR3 DNA reads TGTGCCAGCACTTATTCCTACGAGCAGTACTTC. This translates into CASTYSYEQYF.

The chain employs TRBV4-1 and TRBJ2-7; TRBD1 agrees at 7 bases. The CDR3 sequence is 15 residues long. J lost 3 bases, V lost 5 bases, and 10 bases had no gene match. Germline CDR1 reads MGHRA; CDR2 reads YSYEKL. The CDR3 region has the DNA TGCGCCAGCAGCGGAGAAGGGGGACAGCACTACGAGCAGTACGTC. The encoded protein is CASSGEGGQHYEQYV.

V is TRBV5-1 and J is TRBJ2-2; the match to TRBD2 covers 8 bases. CDR1 SGHRS and CDR2 YFSETQ come from the germline V gene. The CDR3 sequence is 16 residues long. Trimming cost V 4 bases and J 2 bases; bases outside gene matches: 7. This CDR3 is CASSIAGGPNTGELFF. DNA of the CDR3: TGCGCCAGCAGCATCGCGGGGGGACCAAACACCGGGGAGCTGTTTTTT.

This clone was found a few times. The chain recombines TRBV15 with TRBJ1-1, with TRBD1 matching over 7 bases. Germline V gene data show CDR1 as LNHNV and CDR2 as YYDKDF (reference sequence). Trimming removed 0 bases from V and 2 bases from J; junction bases left unmatched: 3. The CDR3 has 15 residues. The CDR3 here is CATSREKGANTEAFF. The DNA for the CDR3 is TGTGCCACCAGCAGAGAAAAGGGGGCAAACACTGAAGCTTTCTTT.

Only a few counts were recorded for this clone. The chain links TRBV3-1 (or the pseudogene TRBV3-2) to TRBJ1-5, with D possibly matching TRBD1 (5 bases). This CDR3 comprises 16 residues. Germline V gene lookup returns CDR1 LGHDT and CDR2 YNNKEL (reference sequence). Trimming took 0 bases from V and 6 from J, leaving 15 bases between them. This chain's CDR3 is CASSQDPQGLSQPQHF. CDR3 bases: TGTGCCAGCAGCCAAGATCCCCAGGGTCTAAGTCAGCCCCAGCATTTT.

In regard to this clone: Other DNA variants within this sample encode the same CDR3. This rearrangement joins TRBV4-2 to TRBJ1-2; possible D gene TRBD1, 6 bases. The V gene's germline CDR1 is LGHNA and CDR2 YNFKEQ. This CDR3 has 14 amino acids. Trimming took 1 base from V and 3 from J, leaving 9 bases between them. In nucleotides, the CDR3 is TGTGCCAGCAGCCAAGTAGGGGGGGACTATGGCTACACCTTC. It is translated as CASSQVGGDYGYTF.

The chain employs TRBV7-8 and TRBJ2-2, with D possibly TRBD1 on 5 matching bases. The germline CDR1 and CDR2 sequences are SGHVS and FQNEAQ. The CDR3 has 18 residues. Trimming removed 0 bases at V and 2 bases at J, with 16 bases between. The CDR3 DNA reads TGTGCCAGCAGCTTAGCGACGTGGGGCGGATCCAACACCGGGGAGCTGTTTTTT. As protein: CASSLATWGGSNTGELFF.